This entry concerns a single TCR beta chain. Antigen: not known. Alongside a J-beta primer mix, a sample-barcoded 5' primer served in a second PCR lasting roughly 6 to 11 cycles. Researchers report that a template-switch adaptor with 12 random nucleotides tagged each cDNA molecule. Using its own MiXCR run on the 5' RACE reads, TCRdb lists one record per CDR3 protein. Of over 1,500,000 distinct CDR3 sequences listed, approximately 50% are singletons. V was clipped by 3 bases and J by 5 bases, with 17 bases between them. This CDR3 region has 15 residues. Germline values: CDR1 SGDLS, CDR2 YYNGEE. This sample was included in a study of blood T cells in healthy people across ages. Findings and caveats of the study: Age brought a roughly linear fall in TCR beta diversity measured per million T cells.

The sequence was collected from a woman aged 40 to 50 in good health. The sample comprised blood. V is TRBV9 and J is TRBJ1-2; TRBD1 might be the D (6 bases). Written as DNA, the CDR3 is TGTGCCAGCAGCGGGGGGGGCGCCCCTCAATATGGCTACACCTTC. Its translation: CASSGGGAPQYGYTF.